These 32 T cell receptor beta chains came from one sample sequenced in a study of cytomegalovirus exposure and HLA in healthy donors (TCRdb year 2017). To prepare the library, the immunoSEQ multiplex PCR assay was applied. The table comes from immuneACCESS by way of TCRdb, which keeps in-frame sequences with V and J called. Part of the clones is missing from these tables; in studies checked, under half for an unresolved V gene and the rest for unknown reasons. The sample table lists 250,000 to 400,000 clones, approximately 86% of them with a count of one. In total, the top ten clones hold around 0.88% of the sample. Material for sequencing was PBMCs. Receptor source: a man aged 30 to 39 in good health and CMV-seronegative.

V is TRBV27 and J is TRBJ1-6, with D tentatively TRBD1 (5 bases). The V and J ends lost 6 bases and 4 bases respectively, with 13 bases between them. The CDR3 covers 15 residues. Per the germline V gene, CDR1 is MNHEY and CDR2 is SMNVEV (reference sequence). The CDR3 sequence: CASSSGIEYNSPLHF. In DNA, the CDR3 is TGTGCCAGCAGCTCAGGGATCGAATATAATTCACCCCTCCACTTT.

The V and J genes are TRBV7-6 and TRBJ2-2, with unresolved D. CDR3 size: 14 residues. Trimming cost V 5 bases and J 5 bases, with 12 bases left between them. Germline CDR1 reads SGHVS; CDR2 reads FNYEAQ. The CDR3 bases are TGTGCCAGCAGCCCCTATTCCCAAACCGGGGAGCTGTTTTTT. Its protein is CASSPYSQTGELFF.

The chain is built from TRBV27 and TRBJ2-3, with D possibly matching TRBD2 (5 bases). The V end was cut by 6 bases, the J end by 4 bases, with 5 bases between. The CDR3 extends over 11 amino acids. Germline V gene lookup returns CDR1 MNHEY and CDR2 SMNVEV (reference sequence). As DNA, the CDR3 is TGTGCCAGCAGGAGGGCAGATACGCAGTATTTT. Protein: CASRRADTQYF.

The rearrangement joins TRBV2 to TRBJ1-2; 9 nucleotides agree with TRBD1. Unmatched junction bases numbered 4, after V lost 3 bases and J lost 2 bases. This CDR3 is 15 amino acids long. Germline CDR1 and CDR2: SNHLY and FYNNEI. CDR3 coding DNA: TGTGCCAGCAGTGAGCAGGGACAGGGAAACTATGGCTACACCTTC. Translation: CASSEQGQGNYGYTF.

This chain uses TRBV5-1 with TRBJ2-7; maybe TRBD1 (6 bases). The V and J ends lost 1 base and 4 bases respectively, with 18 bases between them. Germline V gene sequence: CDR1 SGHRS, CDR2 YFSETQ. The CDR3 runs 16 residues. DNA of the CDR3: TGCGCCAGCAGCTTGAGGTTCCCGGGACAACTTTACGAGCAGTACTTC. This sequence encodes CASSLRFPGQLYEQYF.

This clone appeared a few times. The chain joins TRBV10-3 to TRBJ2-7; 9 nucleotides match TRBD1. Germline V CDR1 and CDR2: ENHRY, SYGVKD. This CDR3 has 12 amino acids. V lost 11 bases, J lost 3 bases, and 5 bases stayed unmatched. The CDR3 coding sequence is TGTGCCGGAGGACAGGGGCACTACGAGCAGTACTTC. Amino acids: CAGGQGHYEQYF.

The V gene is TRBV2, the J gene TRBJ1-2; D possibly corresponds to TRBD1 (5 bases). Germline CDR1 is SNHLY and CDR2 is FYNNEI. The length of the CDR3 is 16 residues. The ends were cut back, 2 bases at V and 4 bases at J, with 17 bases in the middle. The CDR3 DNA reads TGTGCCAGCAGTGAACTAGGGACCACGGGGGGCTATGGCTACACCTTC. Protein sequence: CASSELGTTGGYGYTF.

The rearrangement links TRBV5-4 to TRBJ1-1; D is perhaps TRBD1 (5 bases). Deletions cut 4 bases from V and 2 bases from J, with 15 bases between. Germline values: CDR1 SGHNT, CDR2 YYREEE (reference sequence). This CDR3 contains 15 residues. CDR3 region: CASSRAGRGNTEAFF. The CDR3 DNA is TGTGCCAGCAGCCGAGCGGGGAGGGGTAACACTGAAGCTTTCTTT.

The CDR3 loop reads CASSESTGSGANVLTF. Here the CDR3 DNA reads TGTGCCAGCAGTGAATCGACAGGCTCTGGGGCCAACGTCCTGACTTTC. The chain links TRBV6-4 to TRBJ2-6, with D perhaps matching TRBD1 (6 bases). V lost 3 bases and J lost 0, with 9 bases in between. The CDR3 sequence is 16 residues long. Germline CDR1 and CDR2: MRHNA and SNTAGT.

The chain combines TRBV15 with TRBJ2-2, with a tentative D call TRBD1 (5 bases). Per the germline V gene, CDR1 is LNHNV and CDR2 is YYDKDF (reference sequence). V was pared by 0 bases and J by 0 bases, with 14 bases between. The CDR3 runs 18 residues. The CDR3 spells CATSRDSRQPTNTGELFF. The CDR3 nucleotides are TGTGCCACCAGCAGAGATTCCCGACAGCCAACGAACACCGGGGAGCTGTTTTTT.

V usage is TRBV10-3 and J usage is TRBJ2-2, with D unclear. V lost 0 bases to trimming and J lost 4 bases, with 6 bases between them. The CDR3 covers 14 residues. CDR1 and CDR2 (germline): ENHRY, SYGVKD. CDR3 bases: TGTGCCATCAGTGAGTCCCACGGCACCGGGGAGCTGTTTTTT. Translated, it gives CAISESHGTGELFF.

The V gene is TRBV4-3, the J gene TRBJ2-1, with 10 bases matching TRBD2. The CDR3 has 17 residues. Germline lookup yields CDR1 LGHNA and CDR2 YSLEER. The junction had 7 bases not matched to a gene; V was cut back by 1 base and J by 4 bases. As DNA, the CDR3 is TGCGCCAGCAGCCAAGGGGAGCGGGGGGGCTCTTACAATGAGCAGTTCTTC. It specifies CASSQGERGGSYNEQFF.

A single count supports this clone. The chain has TRBV11-2 and TRBJ2-7, with TRBD1 identical over 10 bases. The CDR3 contains 15 residues. The V segment lost 1 base and the J segment 5 bases; nucleotides outside the gene matches: 5. CDR1 is SGHAT and CDR2 is FQNNGV in the germline V gene. The CDR3 bases are TGTGCCAGCAGCTTAGGGGACAGGGGAATGGACGAGCAGTACTTC. This gives the protein CASSLGDRGMDEQYF.

The rearrangement joins TRBV6-1 to TRBJ1-2; D is possibly TRBD1 (5 bases). Trimming removed 7 bases at V and 8 bases at J, with 14 bases between. This CDR3 is built from 12 residues. Germline assignment: CDR1 MNHNS and CDR2 SASEGT. Here the CDR3 reads CASTGSVGGYTF. The CDR3 bases are TGTGCCAGCACAGGGTCGGTCGGAGGCTACACCTTC.

The chain joins TRBV10-3 to TRBJ2-5, with D possibly being TRBD2 (6 bases). CDR3 length: 12 amino acids. Trimming removed 6 bases from V and 4 bases from J, with 9 bases in between. Germline values: CDR1 ENHRY, CDR2 SYGVKD. CDR3 residues: CAISAGTETQYF. The CDR3 coding sequence is TGTGCCATCAGCGCGGGGACAGAGACCCAGTACTTC.

V is TRBV18 and J is TRBJ1-6; a possible D gene is TRBD1 (5 bases). Germline V gene lookup returns CDR1 KGHSH and CDR2 LQKENI. V lost 5 bases and J lost 10, with 15 bases in between. The CDR3 has 14 residues. Here the CDR3 reads CASSSEEGRSPLHF. The DNA for the CDR3 is TGTGCCAGCTCATCGGAGGAGGGGAGATCACCCCTCCACTTT.

The chain recombines TRBV11-2 with TRBJ2-7; TRBD1 agrees at 8 bases. The CDR3 has 14 residues. Trimming removed 2 bases from V and 6 bases from J; junction bases left unmatched: 6. Germline V gene data show CDR1 as SGHAT and CDR2 as FQNNGV. The CDR3 region is CASSLRQGAVEQYF. For the CDR3, the DNA is TGTGCCAGCAGCTTAAGGCAGGGGGCCGTCGAGCAGTACTTC.

The gene calls are TRBV19 and TRBJ1-1; unclear D gene. The CDR3 is made up of 15 amino acids. Germline lookup yields CDR1 LNHDA and CDR2 SQIVND (reference sequence). With 4 bases removed from V and 3 bases from J, the gap between germline ends came to 15 bases. The CDR3 loop reads CASSTESRADTEAFF. The CDR3 region has the DNA TGTGCCAGTAGTACGGAGTCCCGTGCGGACACTGAAGCTTTCTTT.

The CDR3, as DNA: TGTGCCAGCAGTTACAGGGGATTAAATCAGCCCCAGCATTTT. It encodes CASSYRGLNQPQHF. This chain links TRBV6-5 with TRBJ1-5, with D maybe TRBD1 (5 bases). There are 14 residues in the CDR3. CDR1 is MNHEY, CDR2 SVGAGI, per germline. Trimming cost V 2 bases and J 4 bases, with 9 bases left between them.

The V and J genes are TRBV7-9 and TRBJ2-1; 9 bases line up with TRBD1. Unmatched junction bases numbered 6, after V lost 0 bases and J lost 6 bases. CDR3 length: 16 amino acids. The germline V gene encodes CDR1 SEHNR and CDR2 FQNEAQ (reference sequence). CDR3 in amino acids: CASSLARGQGFNEQFF. The CDR3 DNA follows: TGTGCCAGCAGCTTAGCTCGTGGACAGGGGTTCAATGAGCAGTTCTTC.

Only a few counts were recorded for this clone. At the DNA level, this CDR3 is encoded by other sequences in the same sample as well. This chain connects TRBV18 to TRBJ1-2; the match to TRBD1 covers 7 bases. V gave up 2 bases and J gave up 0 bases; unmatched junction bases: 0. This CDR3 comprises 14 residues. The germline CDR1 and CDR2 sequences are KGHSH and LQKENI. This CDR3 is CASSPGTANYGYTF. CDR3 DNA sequence: TGTGCCAGCTCACCAGGGACAGCTAACTATGGCTACACCTTC.

This clone appeared a single time. The rearrangement joins TRBV11-2 to TRBJ2-1, with D unresolved. The ends were cut back, 4 bases at V and 4 bases at J, with 11 bases in the middle. The length of the CDR3 is 14 residues. Looked up from germline, CDR1 is SGHAT and CDR2 is FQNNGV. As DNA, the CDR3 is TGTGCCAGCAGCTATTACAGCAGGTACAATGAGCAGTTCTTC. Amino acid sequence: CASSYYSRYNEQFF.

V and J are TRBV4-3 and TRBJ1-4; possible D gene TRBD1, 5 bases. Germline CDR1 reads LGHNA; CDR2 reads YSLEER. The length of the CDR3 is 16 residues. V was trimmed by 1 base and J by 6 bases, leaving 15 bases between them. The CDR3 here is CASSQGRGVRDEKLFF. The CDR3 nucleotides read TGCGCCAGCAGCCAAGGGAGGGGAGTCCGGGATGAAAAACTGTTTTTT.

This chain links TRBV5-1 with TRBJ1-5, with 7 bases matching TRBD1. V lost 0 bases and J lost 2; bases outside the gene matches: 5. This CDR3 comprises 16 residues. Germline lookup yields CDR1 SGHRS and CDR2 YFSETQ. CDR3: CASSLGTGQGNQPQHF. In nucleotides, the CDR3 is TGCGCCAGCAGCTTGGGGACAGGACAGGGCAATCAGCCCCAGCATTTT.

The chain employs TRBV27 and TRBJ2-1; TRBD2 matches at 7 bases. CDR1 MNHEY and CDR2 SMNVEV come from the germline V gene (reference sequence). The CDR3 contains 16 residues. V trimming: 7 bases; J trimming: 8 bases; junction bases outside the gene matches: 17. The CDR3 DNA reads as TGTGCCAGCACCCCTGAGGTTGCGGGGGTCGGCGATGAGCAGTTCTTC. It is translated as CASTPEVAGVGDEQFF.

The J gene is TRBJ1-6, the V gene TRBV27; D remains unclear. CDR1 and CDR2 (germline): MNHEY, SMNVEV (reference sequence). Trimming took off 5 bases at V and 5 bases at J, with 10 bases between the two ends. The CDR3 is made up of 14 amino acids. CDR3 amino acids: CASSPTANNSPLHF. The CDR3 nucleotides read TGTGCCAGCAGTCCCACAGCTAATAATTCACCCCTCCACTTT.

This clone occurred once. CDR3 bases: TGTGCCACCAGCGGACAGTTGAATGAAAAACTGTTTTTT. This gives the protein CATSGQLNEKLFF. This rearrangement joins TRBV15 to TRBJ1-4; possibly TRBD1 for D (6 bases). Germline V gene sequence: CDR1 LNHNV, CDR2 YYDKDF (reference sequence). The CDR3 has 13 residues. With 5 bases removed from V and 5 bases from J, the gap between germline ends came to 9 bases.

The chain employs TRBV7-2 and TRBJ1-1, with D possibly matching TRBD1 (6 bases). The CDR3 is 14 amino acids. Trimming removed 2 bases at V and 4 bases at J, with 11 bases between. The germline gives CDR1 SGHTA, CDR2 FQGNSA. The CDR3 nucleotides are TGTGCCAGCAGCTTAAGTTTGGGGGCCACTGAAGCTTTCTTT. Translation gives CASSLSLGATEAFF. Drawing the rest from reference TRBV7-2 and TRBJ1-1, the complete variable domain is GAGVSQSPSNKVTEKGKDVELRCDPISGHTALYWYRQSLGQGLEFLIYFQGNSAPDKSGLPSDRFSAERTGGSVSTLTIQRTQQEDSAVYLCASSLSLGATEAFFGQGTRLTVV.

This chain connects TRBV27 to TRBJ2-1, with TRBD2 matching 15 bases. The CDR3 is 18 amino acids. Per the germline V gene, CDR1 is MNHEY and CDR2 is SMNVEV (reference sequence). Losses at the gene ends were 3 bases for V and 4 bases for J; bases not matched to a gene: 7. For the CDR3, the DNA is TGTGCCAGCAGTTTCATTGGACTAGCGGGGGGGCGGTACAATGAGCAGTTCTTC. Protein sequence: CASSFIGLAGGRYNEQFF.

J is TRBJ1-5 and V is TRBV2, with D possibly being TRBD1 (5 bases). This CDR3 is built from 19 residues. Germline CDR1 and CDR2: SNHLY and FYNNEI. V lost 1 base to trimming and J lost 0 bases, with 19 bases between them. The CDR3 here is CASSEGLRGTVYSNQPQHF. In DNA, the CDR3 is TGTGCCAGCAGTGAAGGGTTACGGGGGACGGTTTATAGCAATCAGCCCCAGCATTTT.

The chain recombines TRBV19 with TRBJ1-5; D gene unclear. CDR3 length: 14 residues. The germline V and J ends were trimmed by 0 bases and 2 bases, with 5 bases remaining between them. The germline V gene encodes CDR1 LNHDA and CDR2 SQIVND (reference sequence). The CDR3, as DNA: TGTGCCAGTAGTATAGAAACAGGCAATCAGCCCCAGCATTTT. Translating it yields CASSIETGNQPQHF.

The chain recombines TRBV5-6 with TRBJ1-2; TRBD1 agrees at 8 bases. The CDR3 has 14 amino acids. CDR1 is SGHDT, CDR2 YYEEEE, per germline. The V and J ends lost 6 bases and 0 bases, in that order; junction bases with no gene match: 4. The CDR3: CASNLDRANYGYTF. CDR3 nucleotides: TGTGCCAGCAACCTGGACAGGGCTAACTATGGCTACACCTTC. The full variable domain, with the rest looked up from reference TRBV5-6 and TRBJ1-2, is DAGVTQSPTHLIKTRGQQVTLRCSPKSGHDTVSWYQQALGQGPQFIFQYYEEEERQRGNFPDRFSGHQFPNYSSELNVNALLLGDSALYLCASNLDRANYGYTFGSGTRLTVV.